This T cell receptor (beta chain) was observed in a study of shared clonotypes between healthy human individuals. Sequencing was performed with immunoSEQ multiplex PCR; in TCRdb, only in-frame clones are kept and a portion is missing. The table records approximately 1.4 million clones, 95% to 99% of them present only once. Germline V lookup: CDR1 SGHVS, CDR2 FQNEAQ. Trimming stripped 5 bases from V and 2 bases from J, with 13 bases between. CDR3 length equals 14 residues. This clonotype was sampled from a man aged 30-40 years in good health. The rearrangement links TRBV7-8 to TRBJ2-7; D unclear. Source material: naive CD4+ T cells sorted from blood. Subset in this sample: CD45RA+ positively selected. DNA of the CDR3: TGTGCCAGCAGCCCAGATAAACCGACCTACGAGCAGTACTTC. This translates into CASSPDKPTYEQYF.